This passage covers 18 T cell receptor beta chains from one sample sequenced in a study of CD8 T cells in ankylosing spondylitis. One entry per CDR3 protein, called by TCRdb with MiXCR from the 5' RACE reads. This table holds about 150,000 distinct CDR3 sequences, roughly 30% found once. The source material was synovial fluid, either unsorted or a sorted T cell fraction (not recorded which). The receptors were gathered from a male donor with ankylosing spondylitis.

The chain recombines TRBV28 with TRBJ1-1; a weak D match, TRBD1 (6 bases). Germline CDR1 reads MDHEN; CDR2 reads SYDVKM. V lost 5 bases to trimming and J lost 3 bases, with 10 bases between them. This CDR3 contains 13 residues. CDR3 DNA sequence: TGTGCCAGCAGTGTTGACAGGTACACTGAAGCTTTCTTT. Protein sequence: CASSVDRYTEAFF.

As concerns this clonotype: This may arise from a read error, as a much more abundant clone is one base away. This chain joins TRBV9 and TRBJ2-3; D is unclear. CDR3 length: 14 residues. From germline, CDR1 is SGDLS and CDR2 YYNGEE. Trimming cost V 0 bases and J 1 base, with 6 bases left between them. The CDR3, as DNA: TGTGCCAGCAGCGTAGTGGACGGCACAGATACGCAGTATTTT. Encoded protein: CASSVVDGTDTQYF.

CDR3 loop: CASSLGTDSGNTIYF. As DNA, the CDR3 is TGTGCCAGCAGCCTAGGGACGGACTCTGGAAACACCATATATTTT. The chain is built from TRBV7-2 and TRBJ1-3, with D tentatively TRBD1 (5 bases). The CDR3 runs to 15 residues. V was clipped by 5 bases and J by 0 bases, with 11 bases between them. From germline, CDR1 is SGHTA and CDR2 FQGNSA.

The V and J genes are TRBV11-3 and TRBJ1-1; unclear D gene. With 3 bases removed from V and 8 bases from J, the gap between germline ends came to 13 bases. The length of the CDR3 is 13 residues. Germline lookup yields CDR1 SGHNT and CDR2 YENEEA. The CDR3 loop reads CASSFRAGGEAFF. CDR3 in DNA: TGTGCCAGCAGCTTCCGTGCGGGAGGAGAAGCTTTCTTT. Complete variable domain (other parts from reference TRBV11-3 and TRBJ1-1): EAGVVQSPRYKIIEKKQPVAFWCNPISGHNTLYWYLQNLGQGPELLIRYENEEAVDDSQLPKDRFSAERLKGVDSTLKIQPAELGDSAVYLCASSFRAGGEAFFGQGTRLTVV.

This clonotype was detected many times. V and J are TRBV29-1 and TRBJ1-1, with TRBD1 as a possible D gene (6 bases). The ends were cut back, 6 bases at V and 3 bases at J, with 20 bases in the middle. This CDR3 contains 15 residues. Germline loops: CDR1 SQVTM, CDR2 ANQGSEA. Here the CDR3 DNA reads TGCAGCGTCCCTGCATGGCCAGGGGCGGACACTGAAGCTTTCTTT. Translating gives CSVPAWPGADTEAFF.

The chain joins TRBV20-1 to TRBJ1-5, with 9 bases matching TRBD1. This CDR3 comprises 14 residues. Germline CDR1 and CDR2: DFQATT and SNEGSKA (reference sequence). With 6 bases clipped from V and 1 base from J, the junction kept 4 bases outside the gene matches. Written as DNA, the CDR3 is TGCAGTGCCCACGACAGGGGGAGCAATCAGCCCCAGCATTTT. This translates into CSAHDRGSNQPQHF.

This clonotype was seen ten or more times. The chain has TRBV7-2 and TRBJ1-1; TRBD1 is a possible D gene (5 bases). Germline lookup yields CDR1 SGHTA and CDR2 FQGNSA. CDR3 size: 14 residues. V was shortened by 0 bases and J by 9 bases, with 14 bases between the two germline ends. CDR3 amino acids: CASSLALGQSKAFF. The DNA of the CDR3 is TGTGCCAGCAGCTTAGCTTTGGGGCAGTCAAAAGCTTTCTTT.

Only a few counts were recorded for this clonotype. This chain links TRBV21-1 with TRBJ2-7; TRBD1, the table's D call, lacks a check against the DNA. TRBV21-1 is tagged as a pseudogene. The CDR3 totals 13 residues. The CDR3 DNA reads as TGTGCCAGTACGGGACAGGACACCTACGAGCAGTACTTC. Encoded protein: CASTGQDTYEQYF.

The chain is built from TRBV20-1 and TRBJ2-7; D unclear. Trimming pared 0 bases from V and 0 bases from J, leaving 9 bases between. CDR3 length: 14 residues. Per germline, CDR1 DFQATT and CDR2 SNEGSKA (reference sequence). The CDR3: CSARDARSSYEQYF. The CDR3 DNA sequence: TGCAGTGCTAGAGATGCTCGAAGCTCCTACGAGCAGTACTTC.

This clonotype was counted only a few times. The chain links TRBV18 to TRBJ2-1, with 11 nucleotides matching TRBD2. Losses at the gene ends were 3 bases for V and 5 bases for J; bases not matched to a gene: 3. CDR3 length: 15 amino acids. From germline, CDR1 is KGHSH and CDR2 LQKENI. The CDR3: CASSPLAGGNNEQFF. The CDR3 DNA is TGTGCCAGCTCACCCCTAGCGGGGGGTAACAATGAGCAGTTCTTC.

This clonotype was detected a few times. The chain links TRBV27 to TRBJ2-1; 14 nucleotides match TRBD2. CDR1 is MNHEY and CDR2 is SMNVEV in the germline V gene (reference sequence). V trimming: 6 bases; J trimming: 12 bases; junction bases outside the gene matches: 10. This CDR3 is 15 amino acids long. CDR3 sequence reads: CASSSGTSGSQWQFF. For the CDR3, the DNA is TGTGCCAGCAGCTCCGGGACTAGCGGGAGCCAATGGCAGTTCTTC.

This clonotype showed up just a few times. CDR3 sequence reads: CARRADTGNLGANVLTF. Written as DNA, the CDR3 is TGTGCCAGGAGAGCCGACACAGGGAACCTTGGGGCCAACGTCCTGACTTTC. V is TRBV2 and J is TRBJ2-6; a weak D match, TRBD1 (6 bases). The V gene lost 9 bases and the J gene lost 3 bases, with 21 bases spanning the gap. CDR1 and CDR2 from the germline V gene are SNHLY and FYNNEI. The CDR3 covers 17 residues.

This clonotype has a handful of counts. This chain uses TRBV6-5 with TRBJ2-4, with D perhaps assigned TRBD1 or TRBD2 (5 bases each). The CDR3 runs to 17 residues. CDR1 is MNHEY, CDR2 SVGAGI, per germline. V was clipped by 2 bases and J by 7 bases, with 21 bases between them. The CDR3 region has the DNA TGTGCCAGCAGTTACGGGGACGGGGCCGGGTTAAAGAACATTCAGTACTTC. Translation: CASSYGDGAGLKNIQYF.

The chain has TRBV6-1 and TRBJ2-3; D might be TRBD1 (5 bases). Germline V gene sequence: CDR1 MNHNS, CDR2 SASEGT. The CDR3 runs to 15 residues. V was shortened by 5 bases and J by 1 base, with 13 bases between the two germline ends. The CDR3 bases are TGTGCCAGCAGTAGGACACCCGTCCGCACAGATACGCAGTATTTT. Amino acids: CASSRTPVRTDTQYF.

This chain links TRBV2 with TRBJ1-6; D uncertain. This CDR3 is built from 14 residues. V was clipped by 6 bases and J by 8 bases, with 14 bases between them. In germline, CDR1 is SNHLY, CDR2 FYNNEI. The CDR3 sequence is CASRIDGADSPLHF. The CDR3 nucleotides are TGTGCCAGCAGGATCGACGGTGCCGATTCACCCCTCCACTTT.

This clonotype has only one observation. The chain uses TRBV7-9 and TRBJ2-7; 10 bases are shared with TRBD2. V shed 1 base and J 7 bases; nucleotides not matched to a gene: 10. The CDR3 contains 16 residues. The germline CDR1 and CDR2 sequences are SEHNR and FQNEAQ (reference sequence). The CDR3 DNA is TGTGCCAGCAGCTTAGACTGGCCTAGCGGGAGTGGGGAGCAGTACTTC. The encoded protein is CASSLDWPSGSGEQYF.

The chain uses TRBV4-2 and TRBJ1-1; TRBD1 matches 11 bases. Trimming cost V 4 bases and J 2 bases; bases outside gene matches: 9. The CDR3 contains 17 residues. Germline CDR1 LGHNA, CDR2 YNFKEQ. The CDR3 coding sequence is TGTGCCAGCAGCCCGGGACAGGGGGTGAAGGGAAACACTGAAGCTTTCTTT. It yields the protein CASSPGQGVKGNTEAFF.

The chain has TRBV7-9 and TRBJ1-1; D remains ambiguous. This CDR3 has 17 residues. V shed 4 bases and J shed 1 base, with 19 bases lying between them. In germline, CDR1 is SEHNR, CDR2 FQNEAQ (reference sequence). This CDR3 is CASSSGRGILENTEAFF. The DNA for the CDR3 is TGTGCCAGCAGCTCTGGACGTGGGATATTGGAGAACACTGAAGCTTTCTTT.